This T cell receptor beta chain was found in a study of blood T cells in healthy people across ages. Using a J-beta primer mix together with a sample-barcoded 5' primer, a second PCR was run for roughly 6 to 12 cycles. TCRdb processed the 5' RACE reads anew with MiXCR; each CDR3 protein has one entry. The profile shows 730,000 or so distinct CDR3 sequences, roughly 43% of them singletons. The CDR3 loop spans 13 amino acids. A remark on this clonotype: This may be a read error: a much more frequent sequence differs by one nucleotide.

This clonotype was sampled from a woman aged 60-70 years in good health. The sample consisted of blood. The genes are TRBV12-3 or TRBV12-4 and TRBJ2-1; the D is unclear. The CDR3 sequence is CAGSLAELNEQFF. CDR3 DNA: TGTGCCGGCAGTTTGGCGGAGCTCAATGAGCAGTTCTTC.